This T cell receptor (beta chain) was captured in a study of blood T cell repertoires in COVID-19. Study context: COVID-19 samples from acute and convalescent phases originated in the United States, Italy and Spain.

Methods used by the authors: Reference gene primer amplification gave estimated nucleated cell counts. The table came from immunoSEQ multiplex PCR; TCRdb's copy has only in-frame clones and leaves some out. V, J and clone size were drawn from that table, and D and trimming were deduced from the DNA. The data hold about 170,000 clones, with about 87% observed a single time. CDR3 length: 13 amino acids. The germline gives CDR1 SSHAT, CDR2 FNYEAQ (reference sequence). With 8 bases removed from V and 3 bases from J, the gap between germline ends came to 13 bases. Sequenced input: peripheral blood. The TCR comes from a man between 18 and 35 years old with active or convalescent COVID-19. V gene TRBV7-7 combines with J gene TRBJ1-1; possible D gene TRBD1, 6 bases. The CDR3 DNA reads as TGTGCCAGCTCAACAGGGAGTGACACTGAAGCTTTCTTT. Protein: CASSTGSDTEAFF. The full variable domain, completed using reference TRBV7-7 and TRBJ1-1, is GAGVSQSPRYKVTKRGQDVTLRCDPISSHATLYWYQQALGQGPEFLTYFNYEAQPDKSGLPSDRFSAERPEGSISTLTIQRTEQRDSAMYRCASSTGSDTEAFFGQGTRLTVV.